The 14 T cell receptor beta chains below all came from one sample that was sequenced in a study of neurological immune-mediated disorders. Each CDR3 protein gets one entry after TCRdb re-called the 5' RACE reads with MiXCR. The sample shows under 90,000 distinct CDR3 sequences, 3% to 4.5% of them seen only once. Sequences were obtained from PBMCs. The receptors were gathered from a woman in her fifties or sixties with multiple sclerosis.

This clonotype occurred many times. The rearrangement joins TRBV20-1 to TRBJ1-1; a weak D match, TRBD1 (6 bases). The CDR3 covers 14 residues. Trimming stripped 3 bases from V and 0 bases from J, with 11 bases between. Germline CDR1 reads DFQATT; CDR2 reads SNEGSKA (reference sequence). The CDR3 protein is CSARKDSLNTEAFF. As DNA, the CDR3 is TGCAGTGCTAGGAAGGACAGCTTGAACACTGAAGCTTTCTTT.

This clonotype was recorded at least ten times. V is TRBV12-3 or TRBV12-4 and J is TRBJ2-7, with 8 bases that match TRBD1. The CDR3 has 15 amino acids. The junction had 12 bases not matched to a gene; V was cut back by 6 bases and J by 5 bases. Written as DNA, the CDR3 is TGTGCCAGCAGCGTCCCTAGGACAGGGTTCCACGAGCAGTACTTC. Translating it yields CASSVPRTGFHEQYF.

In this sample, this clonotype turned up many times. The rearrangement uses TRBV4-3 and TRBJ1-1, with TRBD1 matching 9 bases. The CDR3 runs 17 residues. The germline gives CDR1 LGHNA, CDR2 YSLEER. Trimming cost V 2 bases and J 6 bases; bases outside gene matches: 13. Here the CDR3 DNA reads TGCGCCAGCAGCCAACTATACCCTGACAGGGGGGATGCTGAAGCTTTCTTT. It codes for CASSQLYPDRGDAEAFF.

This clonotype was seen many times. The gene calls are TRBV6-6 and TRBJ1-1; D unclear. Germline values: CDR1 MNHNY, CDR2 SVGAGI (reference sequence). The CDR3 totals 12 residues. The V gene lost 7 bases and the J gene lost 8 bases, with 14 bases spanning the gap. CDR3 sequence: CASNPGPLEAFF. The CDR3 coding sequence is TGTGCCAGCAATCCCGGGCCGTTGGAAGCTTTCTTT.

This clonotype was seen repeatedly, ten times or more. The chain uses TRBV29-1 and TRBJ1-2; the D is unclear. This CDR3 is built from 13 residues. Germline CDR1 SQVTM, CDR2 ANQGSEA. V was trimmed by 8 bases and J by 2 bases, leaving 15 bases between them. In DNA, the CDR3 is TGCAGCCACAAGGCGATAGGGAACTATGGCTACACCTTC. This gives the protein CSHKAIGNYGYTF.

On this clonotype: The junction does not match germline at one end; this may be a read error. The chain recombines TRBV9 with TRBJ1-6; D gene uncertain. CDR1 and CDR2 (germline): SGDLS, YYNGEE. The CDR3 is 16 residues long. DNA of the CDR3: TGTGCCAGCGGCGTAGCTGAGGCCATCCGCCCCTCCACCCTCCACTTT. This translates into CASGVAEAIRPSTLHF.

This rearrangement joins TRBV4-1 to TRBJ1-5; D ambiguous. This CDR3 comprises 14 residues. Germline values: CDR1 MGHRA, CDR2 YSYEKL. V was clipped by 4 bases and J by 3 bases, with 10 bases between them. CDR3 amino acids: CASSRTEINQPQHF. In nucleotides, the CDR3 is TGCGCCAGCAGCCGGACTGAAATCAATCAGCCCCAGCATTTT.

This clonotype was detected many times. V gene TRBV28 combines with J gene TRBJ2-7; TRBD1 agrees at 7 bases. V trimming: 4 bases; J trimming: 2 bases; junction bases outside the gene matches: 8. This CDR3 is 15 amino acids long. Germline V gene lookup returns CDR1 MDHEN and CDR2 SYDVKM. CDR3 in amino acids: CASSYQDRPTYEQYF. The CDR3 coding sequence is TGTGCCAGCAGTTACCAGGACAGGCCCACCTACGAGCAGTACTTC.

This clonotype has a count of ten or more. The V and J genes are TRBV5-1 and TRBJ1-2; D not certain. Germline CDR1 and CDR2: SGHRS and YFSETQ. The CDR3 extends over 14 amino acids. Trimming took off 3 bases at V and 6 bases at J, with 15 bases between the two ends. CDR3: CASSSGVSTDGYTF. CDR3 in DNA: TGCGCCAGCAGCTCCGGGGTGTCCACCGATGGCTACACCTTC.

On this clonotype itself: A much larger clone sits a single nucleotide away, making a read error possible. V usage is TRBV21-1 and J usage is TRBJ2-7; no check of the table's D call, TRBD1, against the DNA was made. TRBV21-1 is a recognized pseudogene. The CDR3 has 16 residues. The CDR3 reads CDCPWGAKGHYYEQYF. The CDR3 DNA reads TGCGACTGCCCTTGGGGGGCCAAGGGACATTACTACGAGCAGTACTTC.

This clonotype was counted many times. This rearrangement joins TRBV10-3 to TRBJ2-2, with D maybe TRBD2 (6 bases). Per the germline V gene, CDR1 is ENHRY and CDR2 is SYGVKD. Trimming left V 6 bases short and J 2 bases short, with 13 bases between. This CDR3 has 15 residues. The CDR3 protein is CAIRTGGLNTGELFF. CDR3 DNA sequence: TGTGCCATCAGGACTGGGGGACTTAACACCGGGGAGCTGTTTTTT.

This clonotype occurred many times. The chain couples TRBV12-3 or TRBV12-4 to TRBJ2-5; 7 bases line up with TRBD1. V shed 5 bases, J shed 5 bases, and the junction held 8 bases outside the gene matches. CDR3 length equals 14 residues. CDR3 sequence (DNA): TGTGCCAGCAGTCCCGGGACAGACGCCGAGACCCAGTACTTC. The encoded protein is CASSPGTDAETQYF.

This clonotype was observed many times. The chain has TRBV5-1 and TRBJ2-1; D is perhaps TRBD1 (6 bases). CDR3 length: 13 amino acids. Per the germline V gene, CDR1 is SGHRS and CDR2 is YFSETQ. V was trimmed by 5 bases and J by 3 bases, leaving 9 bases between them. The chain's CDR3 is CASRRTDYNEQFF. CDR3 DNA: TGCGCCAGCAGAAGGACAGACTACAATGAGCAGTTCTTC.

This clonotype was found many times. The rearrangement links TRBV5-5 to TRBJ1-3; D is unresolved. Germline V gives CDR1 SGHKS, CDR2 YYEKEE (reference sequence). This CDR3 region has 13 residues. V lost 0 bases to trimming and J lost 7 bases, with 8 bases between them. Here the CDR3 reads CASSLERRNTIYF. The CDR3 DNA sequence: TGTGCCAGCAGCTTGGAGCGAAGGAACACCATATATTTT.